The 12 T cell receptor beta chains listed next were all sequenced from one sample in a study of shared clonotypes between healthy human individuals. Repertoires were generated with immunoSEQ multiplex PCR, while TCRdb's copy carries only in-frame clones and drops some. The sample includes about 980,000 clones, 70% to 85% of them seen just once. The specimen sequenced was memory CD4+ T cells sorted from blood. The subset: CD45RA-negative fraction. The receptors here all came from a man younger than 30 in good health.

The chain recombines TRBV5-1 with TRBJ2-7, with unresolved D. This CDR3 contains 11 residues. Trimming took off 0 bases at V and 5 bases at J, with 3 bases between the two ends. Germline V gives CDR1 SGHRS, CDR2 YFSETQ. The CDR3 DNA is TGCGCCAGCAGCTTGGGAAACGAGCAGTACTTC. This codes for CASSLGNEQYF.

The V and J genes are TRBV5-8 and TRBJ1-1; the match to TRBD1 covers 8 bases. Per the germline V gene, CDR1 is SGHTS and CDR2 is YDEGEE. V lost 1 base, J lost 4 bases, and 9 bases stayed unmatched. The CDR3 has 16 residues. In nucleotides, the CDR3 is TGTGCCAGCAGCTTGAGGCTTACAGGGGGAAGCACTGAAGCTTTCTTT. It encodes CASSLRLTGGSTEAFF.

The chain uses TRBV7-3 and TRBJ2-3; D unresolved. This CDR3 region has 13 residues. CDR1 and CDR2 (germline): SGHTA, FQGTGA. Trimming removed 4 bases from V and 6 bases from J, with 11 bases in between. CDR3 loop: CASSSTRSDTQYF. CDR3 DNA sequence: TGTGCCAGCAGCTCCACCCGCTCGGATACGCAGTATTTT.

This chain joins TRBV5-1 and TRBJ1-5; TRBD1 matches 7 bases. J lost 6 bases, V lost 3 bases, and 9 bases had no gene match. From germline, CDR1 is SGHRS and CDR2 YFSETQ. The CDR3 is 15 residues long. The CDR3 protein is CASSSSGGSGQPQHF. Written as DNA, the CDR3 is TGCGCCAGCAGCTCCTCAGGGGGGTCTGGTCAGCCCCAGCATTTT.

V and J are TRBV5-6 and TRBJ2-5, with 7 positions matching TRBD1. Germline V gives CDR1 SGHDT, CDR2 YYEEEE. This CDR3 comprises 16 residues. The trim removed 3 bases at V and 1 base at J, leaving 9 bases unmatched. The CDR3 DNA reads TGTGCCAGCAGCTCCTGGGACAGTAGGTTCCAAGAGACCCAGTACTTC. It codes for CASSSWDSRFQETQYF. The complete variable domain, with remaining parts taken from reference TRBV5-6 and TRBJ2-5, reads DAGVTQSPTHLIKTRGQQVTLRCSPKSGHDTVSWYQQALGQGPQFIFQYYEEEERQRGNFPDRFSGHQFPNYSSELNVNALLLGDSALYLCASSSWDSRFQETQYFGPGTRLLVL.

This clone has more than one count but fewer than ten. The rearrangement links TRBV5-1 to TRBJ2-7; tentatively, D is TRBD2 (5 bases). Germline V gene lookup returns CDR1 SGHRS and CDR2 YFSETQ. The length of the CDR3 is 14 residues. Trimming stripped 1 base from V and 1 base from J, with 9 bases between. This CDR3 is CASSLSRGSYEQYF. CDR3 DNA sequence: TGCGCCAGCAGCTTGTCTCGGGGTTCCTACGAGCAGTACTTC.

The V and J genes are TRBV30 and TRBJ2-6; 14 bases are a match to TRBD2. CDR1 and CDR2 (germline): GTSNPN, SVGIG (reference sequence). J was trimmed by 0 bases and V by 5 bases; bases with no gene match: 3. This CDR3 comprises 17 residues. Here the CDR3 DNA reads TGTGCCTGGGCGACTAGCGGGGGGGCCTCTGGGGCCAACGTCCTGACTTTC. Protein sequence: CAWATSGGASGANVLTF.

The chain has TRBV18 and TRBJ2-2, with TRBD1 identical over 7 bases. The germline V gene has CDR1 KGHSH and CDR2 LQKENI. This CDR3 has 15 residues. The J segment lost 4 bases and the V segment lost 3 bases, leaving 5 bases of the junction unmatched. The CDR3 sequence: CASSPRQGLTGELFF. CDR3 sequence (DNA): TGTGCCAGCTCACCCCGACAGGGCCTCACCGGGGAGCTGTTTTTT.

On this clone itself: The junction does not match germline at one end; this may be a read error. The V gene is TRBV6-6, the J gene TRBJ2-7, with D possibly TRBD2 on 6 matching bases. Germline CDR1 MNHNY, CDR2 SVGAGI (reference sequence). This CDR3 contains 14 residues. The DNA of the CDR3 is TGTGCCCGCAGGAAGCGGGCATACTCCTACGAGCAGTACTTC. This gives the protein CARRKRAYSYEQYF.

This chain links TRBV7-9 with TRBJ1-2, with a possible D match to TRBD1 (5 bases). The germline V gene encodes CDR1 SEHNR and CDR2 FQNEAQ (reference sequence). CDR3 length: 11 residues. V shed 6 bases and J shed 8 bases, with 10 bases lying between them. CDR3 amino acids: CASRVAGGYTF. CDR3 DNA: TGTGCCAGCAGAGTGGCAGGGGGCTACACCTTC.

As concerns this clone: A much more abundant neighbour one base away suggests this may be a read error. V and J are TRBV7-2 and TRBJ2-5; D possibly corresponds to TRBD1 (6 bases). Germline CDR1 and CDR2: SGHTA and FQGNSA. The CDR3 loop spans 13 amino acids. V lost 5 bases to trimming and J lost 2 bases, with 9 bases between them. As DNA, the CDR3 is TGTGCCAGCAGCATAGGACAGCAAGAGACCCAGTACTTC. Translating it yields CASSIGQQETQYF.

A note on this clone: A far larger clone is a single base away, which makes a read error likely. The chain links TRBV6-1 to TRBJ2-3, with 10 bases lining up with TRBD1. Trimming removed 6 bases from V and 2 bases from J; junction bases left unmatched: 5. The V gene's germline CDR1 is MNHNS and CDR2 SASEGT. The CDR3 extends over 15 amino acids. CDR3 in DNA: TGTGCCAGCAGGTCCGGGACAGGGGACACAGATACGCAGTATTTT. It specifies CASRSGTGDTDTQYF.